This T cell receptor (beta chain) was documented in a study of patients and donors after allogeneic stem cell transplantation. V lost 1 base to trimming and J lost 4 bases; unmatched junction nucleotides: 7. Germline assignment: CDR1 SGHKS and CDR2 YYEKEE (reference sequence). This CDR3 region has 15 residues. Each CDR3 protein is one row after TCRdb ran MiXCR on the RT-PCR reads. This table holds about 410,000 distinct CDR3 sequences, roughly 16% found once. In this sample, this clonotype turned up a few times. The sample was blood, either unsorted or a sorted T cell fraction (not recorded which). This chain uses TRBV5-5 with TRBJ2-7, with 8 bases matching TRBD2. This TCR derives from a human donor who was either an allogeneic HSCT recipient or a stem cell or donor lymphocyte infusion donor (not recorded which). It is not recorded whose cells these are; they may come from a transplant donor. The CDR3 region has the DNA TGTGCCAGCAGCTTGAGCGCGAGCGGGAGATACGAGCAGTACTTC. Its protein product is CASSLSASGRYEQYF.